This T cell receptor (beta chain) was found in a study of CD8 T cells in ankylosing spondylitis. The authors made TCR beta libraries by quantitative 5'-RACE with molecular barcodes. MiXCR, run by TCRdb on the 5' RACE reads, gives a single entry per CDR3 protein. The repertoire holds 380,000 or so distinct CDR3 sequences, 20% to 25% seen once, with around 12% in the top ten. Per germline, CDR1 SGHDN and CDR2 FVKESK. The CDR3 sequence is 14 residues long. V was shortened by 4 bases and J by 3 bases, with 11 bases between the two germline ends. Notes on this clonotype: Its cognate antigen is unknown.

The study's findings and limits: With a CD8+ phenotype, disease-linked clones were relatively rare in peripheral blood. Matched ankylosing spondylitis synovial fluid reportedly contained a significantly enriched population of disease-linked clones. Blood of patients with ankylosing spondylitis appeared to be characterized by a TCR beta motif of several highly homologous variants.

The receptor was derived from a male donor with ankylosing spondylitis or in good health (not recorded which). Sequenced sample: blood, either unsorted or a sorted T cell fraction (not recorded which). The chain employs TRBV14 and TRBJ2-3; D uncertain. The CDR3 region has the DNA TGTGCCAGCAGCCCCGTTGGCTCTACAGATACGCAGTATTTT. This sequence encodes CASSPVGSTDTQYF. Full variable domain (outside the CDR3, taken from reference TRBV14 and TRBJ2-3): EAGVTQFPSHSVIEKGQTVTLRCDPISGHDNLYWYRRVMGKEIKFLLHFVKESKQDESGMPNNRFLAERTGGTYSTLKVQPAELEDSGVYFCASSPVGSTDTQYFGPGTRLTVL.